The clone carrying this T cell receptor beta chain was seen only a few times. The antigen is undetermined. These data come from a study of cytomegalovirus exposure and HLA in healthy donors. Overall study results and limits: TCR beta sequences reportedly predicted most subjects' HLA-A and HLA-B alleles accurately. With further analysis later on, most CMV-associated TCR beta chains appeared HLA-restricted. Sequencing artifact likely explains a cluster of highly shared sequence variants.

The primer mix had 60 Vbeta and 13 Jbeta primers. TCRdb's copy holds only in-frame clones and misses some; the assay was immunoSEQ multiplex PCR. In the table there are about 110,000 clones, approximately 72% of which are singletons. The germline CDR1 and CDR2 sequences are LNHDA and SQIVND (reference sequence). This CDR3 spans 14 amino acids. With V trimmed by 7 bases and J by 3 bases, 6 bases remained unmatched. The rearrangement links TRBV19 to TRBJ2-3; TRBD2 aligns across 8 bases. The source material was PBMCs. The receptor comes from a young man in good health and CMV-seronegative. In nucleotides, the CDR3 is TGTGCCAGTATGAGCGGGAGATTGACAGATACGCAGTATTTT. It yields the protein CASMSGRLTDTQYF.